This T cell receptor beta chain is from a study of blood T cell repertoires in COVID-19. Study background: The samples span acute and convalescent COVID-19 from the United States, Italy and Spain.

Enrolled through a virtual design, the participants were between about 18 and 100 years of age and came from some 26 US areas. From germline, CDR1 is SGHAT and CDR2 FQNNGV. V dropped 2 bases and J dropped 5 bases, with 4 bases sitting between them. The CDR3 length is 12 residues. Methods used by the authors: Researchers report that nucleated cell counts were estimated from reference gene primer amplification. TCRdb's copy holds only in-frame clones and misses some; the assay was immunoSEQ multiplex PCR. The DNA was the basis for D and trimming; V, J and clone size are from that table. The data contain roughly 360,000 clones, approximately 88% of them singletons.

The sample was PBMCs or T cells enriched from blood (not recorded which). The source of this sequence is a woman aged 25 to 39 with acute COVID-19. This chain uses TRBV11-2 with TRBJ2-1; D is ambiguous. In DNA form, the CDR3 reads TGTGCCAGCAGCTTAACTAACAATGAGCAGTTCTTC. Its translation: CASSLTNNEQFF.